This TCR beta chain derives from a study of T cell repertoires in cytomegalovirus infection. About the research overall: It can be stated that public TCR beta signatures indicated CMV infection as well as a matching HLA type.

General study results and limits: Individuals carrying CMV plus the relevant HLA were identified by cumulative frequency of public TCR beta families.

Per the germline V gene, CDR1 is MDHEN and CDR2 is SYDVKM. The CDR3 covers 14 residues. The ends were cut back, 6 bases at V and 1 base at J, with 12 bases in the middle. TCRdb re-analysed the reads in MiXCR, keeping a single row per CDR3 protein. There are roughly 800,000 distinct CDR3 sequences in the sample; 25% to 35% occur only once, and about 12% lies in the top ten. The table lists this clonotype with a few counts. The antigen is not known. This chain joins TRBV28 and TRBJ2-5, with D unresolved. The receptor comes from a human donor in good health (CMV status not recorded). Some clones in this sample may be carry-over from other donors' samples. Sequencing was performed on cultured CD8+ T cells from PBMCs, taken from culture after CMV antigen stimulation. The CDR3 region is CASSPDSSQETQYF. CDR3 in DNA: TGTGCCAGCAGCCCCGACTCCTCCCAAGAGACCCAGTACTTC.